This T cell receptor beta chain was obtained from a study of sequential checkpoint blockade in melanoma. The data were produced by immunoSEQ multiplex PCR, yet TCRdb's version contains in-frame clones alone and is incomplete. The table lists about 8,200 clones, nearly 60% of them singletons. This CDR3 comprises 13 residues. Germline V gene lookup returns CDR1 MNHEY and CDR2 SMNVEV (reference sequence). Trimming took 3 bases from V and 4 from J, leaving 10 bases between them. The treatment is: randomized to nivolumab then ipilimumab (arm A) or the reverse (arm B). PBMC sorting kept live CD3+CD8+ cells without CD19 or CD56.

The rearrangement uses TRBV27 and TRBJ2-7; tentatively, D is TRBD1 (7 bases). Sequenced material: CD8+ T cells sorted from blood (inferred from file names), taken from a patient given nivolumab and ipilimumab in sequence. The receptor was isolated from a human donor with melanoma. Here the CDR3 reads CASSFAGGYEQYF. CDR3 sequence (DNA): TGTGCCAGCAGTTTCGCAGGGGGGTACGAGCAGTACTTC.